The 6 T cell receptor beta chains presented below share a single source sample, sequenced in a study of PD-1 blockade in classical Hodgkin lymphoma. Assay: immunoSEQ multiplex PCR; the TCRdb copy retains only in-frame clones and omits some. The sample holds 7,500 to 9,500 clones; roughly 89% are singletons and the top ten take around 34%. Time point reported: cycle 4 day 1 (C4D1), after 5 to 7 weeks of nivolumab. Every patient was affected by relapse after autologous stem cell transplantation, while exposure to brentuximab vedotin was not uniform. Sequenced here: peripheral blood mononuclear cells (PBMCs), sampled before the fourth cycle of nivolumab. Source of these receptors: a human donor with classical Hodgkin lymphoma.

Here the CDR3 DNA reads TGTGCCAGCAGCTTAGAAGTGGGAATAGGCACAGATACGCAGTATTTT. As protein: CASSLEVGIGTDTQYF. The chain recombines TRBV11-2 with TRBJ2-3, with D uncertain. The length of the CDR3 is 16 residues. Germline CDR1 reads SGHAT; CDR2 reads FQNNGV. The V end was cut by 0 bases, the J end by 1 base, with 11 bases between.

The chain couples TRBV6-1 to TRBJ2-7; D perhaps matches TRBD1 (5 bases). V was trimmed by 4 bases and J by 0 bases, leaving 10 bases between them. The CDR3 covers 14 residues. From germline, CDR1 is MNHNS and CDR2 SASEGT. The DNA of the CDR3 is TGTGCCAGCAGTGGCCTAGGGGACTCCTACGAGCAGTACTTC. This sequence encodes CASSGLGDSYEQYF.

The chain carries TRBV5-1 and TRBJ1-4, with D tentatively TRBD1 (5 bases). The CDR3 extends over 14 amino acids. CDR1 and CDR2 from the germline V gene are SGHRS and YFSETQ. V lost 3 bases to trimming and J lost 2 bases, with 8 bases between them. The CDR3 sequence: CASSWTHTNEKLFF. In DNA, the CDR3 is TGCGCCAGCAGCTGGACACACACTAATGAAAAACTGTTTTTT.

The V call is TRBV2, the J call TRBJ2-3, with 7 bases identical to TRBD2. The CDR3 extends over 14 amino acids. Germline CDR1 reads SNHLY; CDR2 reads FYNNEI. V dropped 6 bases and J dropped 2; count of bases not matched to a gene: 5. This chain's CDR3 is CASSETSFTDTQYF. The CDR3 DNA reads TGTGCCAGCAGCGAGACTAGCTTCACAGATACGCAGTATTTT.

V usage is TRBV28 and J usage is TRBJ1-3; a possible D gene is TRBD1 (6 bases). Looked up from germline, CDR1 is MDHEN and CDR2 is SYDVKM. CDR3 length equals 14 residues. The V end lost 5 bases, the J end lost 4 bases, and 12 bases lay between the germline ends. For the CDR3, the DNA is TGTGCCAGCAGTCCTCAGACAGGAGGAAACACCATATATTTT. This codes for CASSPQTGGNTIYF.

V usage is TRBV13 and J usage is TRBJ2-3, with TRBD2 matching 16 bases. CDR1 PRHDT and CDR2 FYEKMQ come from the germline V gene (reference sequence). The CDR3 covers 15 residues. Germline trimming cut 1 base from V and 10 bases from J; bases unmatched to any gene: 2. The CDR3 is CASSLVGLAGGAQYF. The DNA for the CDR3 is TGTGCCAGCAGCTTAGTGGGACTAGCGGGAGGGGCGCAGTATTTT.